These T cell receptor beta chains were read from a single sample in a study of T cell responses to AZD1222 COVID-19 vaccine. Data came from immunoSEQ multiplex PCR; TCRdb stores just in-frame clones and leaves some out. The data hold about 56,000 clones, with roughly 85% observed a single time. The source was peripheral blood, collected on day 0 of AZD1222 vaccination. These receptors were obtained from an adult in good health. Both conserved end residues are part of each CDR3. A D gene is named only where the DNA matches it firmly. The size of a clone is reported for some rows only, either as once, few or many, or as a class for expanded clones.

V gene	clone size	J gene	D gene	CDR3 DNA	CDR3 protein
TRBV13	-	TRBJ1-2	-	TGTGCCAGCAGCGACAGGAGCTATGGCTACACCTTC	CASSDRSYGYTF
TRBV2	medium-sized	TRBJ1-2	-	TGTGCCAGCAGTGAAGGCCCGGGCTACACCTTC	CASSEGPGYTF
TRBV6-2/TRBV6-3	-	TRBJ2-3	-	TGTGCCAGCAGCCCGACGGAAAGAGATACGCAGTATTTT	CASSPTERDTQYF
TRBV5-1	-	TRBJ2-1	-	TGCGCCAGCAGAAATGGACCCTCCTACAATGAGCAGTTCTTC	CASRNGPSYNEQFF
TRBV7-6	-	TRBJ1-3	TRBD1	TGTGCCAGCAGCCCCTCGACAGGGGGAAACACCATATATTTT	CASSPSTGGNTIYF
TRBV7-9	-	TRBJ1-5	-	TGTGCCAGCAGCTTACAGGGTCCGAATCAGCCCCAGCATTTT	CASSLQGPNQPQHF
TRBV5-5	-	TRBJ1-4	TRBD1	TGTGCCAGCAGCTCGACAGGGAGTAGCGAAAAACTGTTTTTT	CASSSTGSSEKLFF
TRBV5-1	-	TRBJ1-2	-	TGCGCCAGCAGCTTGGGAGGACTCTATGGCTACACCTTC	CASSLGGLYGYTF
TRBV15	-	TRBJ2-1	TRBD2	TGTGCCACCGCAGTGGGGGGGAATGAGCAGTTCTTC	CATAVGGNEQFF
TRBV2	-	TRBJ2-2	TRBD1	TGTGCCAGCAGTGACGGGACAGGGGTTGGCACCGGGGAGCTGTTTTTT	CASSDGTGVGTGELFF
TRBV3-1/TRBV3-2	-	TRBJ2-5	-	TGTGCCAGCTCGCCTCTTTCGGTGTCGTTGGAGACCCAGTACTTC	CASSPLSVSLETQYF
TRBV5-8	-	TRBJ2-7	TRBD1	TGTGCCAGCAGCCTACAGGGGGCGTACGAGCAGTACTTC	CASSLQGAYEQYF
TRBV5-6	few	TRBJ1-2	-	TGTGCCAGCAGCTTAAGGACACGCTACACCTTC	CASSLRTRYTF
TRBV2	few	TRBJ1-6	TRBD1	TGTGCCAGCACGGACAGGAGCTCCTATAATTCACCCCTCCACTTT	CASTDRSSYNSPLHF
TRBV28	-	TRBJ1-5	-	TGTGCCAGCAGTCTTACAGGGATGGATCAGCCCCAGCATTTT	CASSLTGMDQPQHF
TRBV19	-	TRBJ1-6	TRBD1	TGTGCCAGTAGTCGGGACAGGGAACTACCCCTCCACTTT	CASSRDRELPLHF
TRBV12-3/TRBV12-4	-	TRBJ2-1	-	TGTGCCAGCAGCCCGAGAAGGAATGAGCAGTTCTTC	CASSPRRNEQFF
TRBV19	once	TRBJ1-5	TRBD1	TGTGCCAGTAGTAGACGCAAGGGGACAGAGAGCAATCAGCCCCAGCATTTT	CASSRRKGTESNQPQHF
TRBV6-1	-	TRBJ1-5	-	TGTGCCGGGGGGTATGATCAGCCCCAGCATTTT	CAGGYDQPQHF
TRBV30	-	TRBJ2-5	TRBD2	TGTGCCTGGATTTCTAGCGGTTCATTTCAAGAGACCCAGTACTTC	CAWISSGSFQETQYF